Given below is one T cell receptor (beta chain) in context. Its antigen remains unidentified. One junction end does not reproduce the germline sequence, and a read error may be involved. This CDR3 is built from 17 residues. From germline, CDR1 is SGDLS and CDR2 YYNGEE. The authors reverse transcribed all of the isolated RNA, so sequencing captured expressed TCRB transcripts. The assay was immunoSEQ multiplex PCR, and TCRdb's table has in-frame clones only and misses some. The sample comprises fewer than 900,000 clones, roughly 16% of which are singletons, and 0.02% to 0.025% rests with the top ten. These data originate in a study of beta chain features in type 1 diabetes. General study points: Across all four CD4+ subsets, people with type 1 diabetes showed modestly shorter TCRB CDR3s.

The chain couples TRBV9 to TRBJ2-2; D is perhaps TRBD1 (6 bases). The TCR sequence derives from a woman aged 18-35 years in good health. The source material was naive CD4+ T cells from blood. CDR3 DNA: TGTGCCAGCAGCGTAGTCGAAGGGGGAGAGGGAACCGGGAAGCTGTTTTTT. Translated: CASSVVEGGEGTGKLFF.